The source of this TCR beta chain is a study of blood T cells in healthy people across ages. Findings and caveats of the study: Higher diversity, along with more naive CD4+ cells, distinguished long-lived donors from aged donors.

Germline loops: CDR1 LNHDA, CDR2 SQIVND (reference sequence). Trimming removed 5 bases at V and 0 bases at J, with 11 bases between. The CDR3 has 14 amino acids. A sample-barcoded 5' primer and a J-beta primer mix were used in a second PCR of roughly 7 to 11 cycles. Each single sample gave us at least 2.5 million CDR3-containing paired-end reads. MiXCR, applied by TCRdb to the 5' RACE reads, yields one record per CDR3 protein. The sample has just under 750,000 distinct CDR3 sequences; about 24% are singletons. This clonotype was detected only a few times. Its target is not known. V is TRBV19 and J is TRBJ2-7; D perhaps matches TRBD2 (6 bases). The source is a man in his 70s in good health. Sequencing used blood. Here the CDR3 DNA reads TGTGCCAGTAGTGGAAGCGGGCACTCCTACGAGCAGTACTTC. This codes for CASSGSGHSYEQYF.